This TCR beta chain comes out of a study of shared clonotypes between healthy human individuals. Study observations and caveats: Depth of sequencing was expected to influence donor clonotype sharing.

Genomic DNA from unsorted samples was obtained from around 100 million PBMCs (per sample). The assay was carried out at the deep level. Profiled with immunoSEQ multiplex PCR; TCRdb holds only in-frame clones, not every one. The sample lists around 440,000 clones, 77% occurring once. Worth noting for this clone: Its antigen is not known.

This TCR was recovered from a woman aged 40 to 49 in good health. Some clones in this sample may be carry-over from other donors' samples. The sequenced sample consisted of PBMCs.

The CDR3 DNA sequence: TGTGCCAGCAGCATCACTAGCGGGAGTGCGTATGAGCAGTTCTTC. It codes for CASSITSGSAYEQFF. This sequence joins TRBV9 and TRBJ2-1; 11 positions match TRBD2. The CDR3 has 15 residues. The germline V gene has CDR1 SGDLS and CDR2 YYNGEE. V shed 4 bases and J 8 bases; nucleotides not matched to a gene: 8.